Given below is one T cell receptor beta chain in context. Its specificity is unknown. A much larger clone differs by one base, so this may be a read error. The second PCR ran roughly 6 to 11 cycles with a sample-barcoded 5' primer and J-beta primers. At least 2.5 million CDR3-containing paired-end reads were obtained per sample. TCRdb reanalysed the 5' RACE reads using MiXCR and keeps one entry per CDR3 protein. Of roughly 700,000 distinct CDR3 sequences listed, 32% are singletons. The record originates from a study of blood T cells in healthy people across ages. Overall study findings and caveats: It was held that the diversity estimates obtained from one million T cells were underestimates.

CDR1 and CDR2 from the germline V gene are DFQATT and SNEGSKA (reference sequence). V dropped 6 bases and J dropped 6; count of bases not matched to a gene: 5. The CDR3 is 13 amino acids. This receptor was obtained from a woman of 80 years or more in good health. The genes are TRBV20-1 and TRBJ1-1; 12 nucleotides match TRBD1. Sample: blood. The CDR3 nucleotides are TGCAGTGCGGGGGACAGGGGGCGATCTGAAGCTTTCTTT. It translates to CSAGDRGRSEAFF.